The following is a TCR beta chain sequence with its context. Antigen specificity is unknown. V gave up 3 bases and J gave up 4 bases, with 16 bases separating them. Per germline, CDR1 SGHRS and CDR2 YFSETQ. This CDR3 is built from 15 residues. The data are from a study of T cells in localized non-small cell lung cancer. Generated by immunoSEQ multiplex PCR, the TCRdb table keeps only in-frame clones and is missing some. The sample has 700 to 950 clones; approximately 29% are singletons. General study findings and limits: Tumor samples were not multi-region, leaving intratumor heterogeneity unexcluded. A denser population of T cells in blood accompanied longer overall survival. Paired adjacent lung recovered a median approximately 62 of the top 100 tumor clones. Highest T cell clonality was seen in uninvolved adjacent lung, surpassing that measured in tumor.

This sequence joins TRBV5-1 and TRBJ1-1; D is perhaps TRBD1 (6 bases). The input for sequencing was lung tumor tissue, taken before any cancer treatment. The TCR comes from a woman aged 18-49 years with stage III lung adenocarcinoma. CDR3 in amino acids: CASSSTGRPGTEAFF. CDR3 in DNA: TGCGCCAGCAGCTCAACAGGGCGTCCGGGCACTGAAGCTTTCTTT. The whole variable domain, filled in from reference TRBV5-1 and TRBJ1-1, reads KAGVTQTPRYLIKTRGQQVTLSCSPISGHRSVSWYQQTPGQGLQFLFEYFSETQRNKGNFPGRFSGRQFSNSRSEMNVSTLELGDSALYLCASSSTGRPGTEAFFGQGTRLTVV.